This T cell receptor beta chain was sequenced during a study of cytomegalovirus exposure and HLA in healthy donors. Turning to the study itself: From donors who were HLA-typed, an early data release held approximately 84 million unique TCRs. General study findings and limits: A few CMV-associated chains were confirmed in vitro to be specific for CMV antigens. Association of a missense DCLRE1C variant with TCR beta V- and J-gene trimming was reported in a later analysis.

CDR1 is SGHDT and CDR2 is YYEEEE in the germline V gene. The V segment lost 3 bases and the J segment 16 bases; nucleotides outside the gene matches: 15. This CDR3 contains 14 residues. In the case of this clone: Its antigen is not identified.

The PCR employed 60 Vbeta primers together with 13 Jbeta primers. Assay used: immunoSEQ multiplex PCR; TCRdb lists only in-frame clones, some missing. There are 150,000 to 200,000 clones in the sample; roughly 72% occur only once, and approximately 1% lies in the top ten. Sequences were obtained from PBMCs. The chain employs TRBV5-6 and TRBJ1-5; 8 bases map to TRBD1. This sequence was found in a woman aged 40-49 years in good health and CMV-seronegative. In DNA, the CDR3 is TGTGCCAGCAGCTCCCAGTCGCGGACAGGGAGGAAACATTTT. It is translated as CASSSQSRTGRKHF.